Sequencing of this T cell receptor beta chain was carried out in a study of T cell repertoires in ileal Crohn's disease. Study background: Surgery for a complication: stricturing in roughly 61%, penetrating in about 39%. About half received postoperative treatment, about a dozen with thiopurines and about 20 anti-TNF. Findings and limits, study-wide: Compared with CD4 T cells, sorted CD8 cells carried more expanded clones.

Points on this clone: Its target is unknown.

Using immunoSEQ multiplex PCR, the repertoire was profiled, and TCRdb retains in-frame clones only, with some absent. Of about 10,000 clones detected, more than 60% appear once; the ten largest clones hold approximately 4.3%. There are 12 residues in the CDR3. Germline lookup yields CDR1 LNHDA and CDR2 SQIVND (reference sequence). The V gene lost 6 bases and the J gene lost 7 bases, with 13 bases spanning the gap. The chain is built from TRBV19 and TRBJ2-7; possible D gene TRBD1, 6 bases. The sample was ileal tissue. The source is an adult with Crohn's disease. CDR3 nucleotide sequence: TGTGCCAGTAGGGGGGCGTATGGGGAGCAGTACTTC. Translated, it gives CASRGAYGEQYF.